This TCR beta chain was observed in a study of T-cell reconstitution after alpha-beta-depleted transplantation in children. The CDR3 sequence is 15 residues long. With 6 bases removed from V and 4 bases from J, the gap between germline ends came to 20 bases. The germline V gene has CDR1 DFQATT and CDR2 SNEGSKA (reference sequence). TCRbeta library construction was performed incorporating unique molecular identifiers. TCRdb itself ran the PCR reads through MiXCR, one entry per CDR3 protein. Of under 350,000 distinct CDR3 sequences listed, around 9.6% are singletons. This receptor was taken from a human donor who donated a stem cell graft to a child with SCID. The source material was PBMCs from the stem cell graft donor, sampled from the stem cell graft. This sequence joins TRBV20-1 and TRBJ2-3, with D uncertain. CDR3 loop: CSARSWVEVADTQYF. CDR3 coding DNA: TGCAGTGCCCGGTCGTGGGTCGAGGTCGCAGATACGCAGTATTTT.